The 15 T cell receptor beta chains given below trace back to one sample, sequenced in a study of cytomegalovirus exposure and HLA in healthy donors. PCR amplification relied on 60 Vbeta primers (plus 13 Jbeta primers). TCRdb's table, derived via immunoSEQ multiplex PCR, lists solely in-frame clones and lacks some. The sample has about 120,000 clones, approximately 78% seen once. Material for sequencing was PBMCs. These receptors all come from a man between 40 and 49 years old in good health and CMV-seronegative.

This clone was counted once. The genes are TRBV6-5 and TRBJ2-7, with a tentative D call TRBD1 (6 bases). CDR1 is MNHEY and CDR2 is SVGAGI in the germline V gene. The CDR3 contains 13 residues. V shed 5 bases and J shed 6 bases, with 14 bases lying between them. The CDR3 loop is CASSQGQLVEQYF. CDR3 nucleotide sequence: TGTGCCAGCAGTCAAGGACAGCTGGTCGAGCAGTACTTC.

The chain couples TRBV30 to TRBJ1-2; tentative D call: TRBD1 (5 bases). Germline V gene sequence: CDR1 GTSNPN, CDR2 SVGIG (reference sequence). The CDR3 is 15 amino acids. Trimming pared 2 bases from V and 2 bases from J, leaving 15 bases between. The CDR3 bases are TGTGCCTGGAGTTTGGGGGGGAGGAGGAACTATGGCTACACCTTC. It encodes CAWSLGGRRNYGYTF.

This clone was counted between two and nine times. This chain connects TRBV19 to TRBJ2-5, with 9 positions matching TRBD1. V dropped 1 base and J dropped 1; count of bases not matched to a gene: 4. Germline V gene data show CDR1 as LNHDA and CDR2 as SQIVND (reference sequence). The CDR3 runs to 16 residues. The chain's CDR3 is CASSIGGTGFQETQYF. The CDR3 nucleotides read TGTGCCAGTAGTATAGGAGGGACAGGGTTCCAAGAGACCCAGTACTTC.

V gene TRBV7-8 combines with J gene TRBJ2-1; tentative D call: TRBD2 (6 bases). The ends were cut back, 5 bases at V and 1 base at J, with 21 bases in the middle. The CDR3 is 18 residues long. Germline V lookup: CDR1 SGHVS, CDR2 FQNEAQ. In DNA, the CDR3 is TGTGCCAGCAGCCCCCTAATGGAAGCGGGCTTTTCCTACAATGAGCAGTTCTTC. It codes for CASSPLMEAGFSYNEQFF.

The V gene is TRBV30, the J gene TRBJ1-5; 9 bases line up with TRBD1. CDR3 length: 12 residues. Germline values: CDR1 GTSNPN, CDR2 SVGIG (reference sequence). After removal of 7 bases from V and 5 bases from J, the junction contained 3 bases not matched to a gene. The chain's CDR3 is CAFDRGDQPQHF. The CDR3 nucleotides read TGTGCCTTTGACAGGGGGGATCAGCCCCAGCATTTT.

The rearrangement links TRBV28 to TRBJ2-1; the D gene is possibly TRBD2 (5 bases). The CDR3 spans 13 residues. From germline, CDR1 is MDHEN and CDR2 SYDVKM. The V end was cut by 8 bases, the J end by 6 bases, with 14 bases between. CDR3: CASGPAGFNEQFF. In DNA form, the CDR3 reads TGTGCCAGCGGCCCCGCGGGTTTCAATGAGCAGTTCTTC.

The chain combines TRBV4-1 with TRBJ2-5; 8 positions match TRBD1. The ends lost 3 bases at V and 5 bases at J; junction bases unmatched: 2. This CDR3 has 13 amino acids. The germline V gene has CDR1 MGHRA and CDR2 YSYEKL. The CDR3 nucleotides are TGCGCCAGCAGCCAGTGGGACAGGGAGACCCAGTACTTC. The encoded protein is CASSQWDRETQYF.

The chain recombines TRBV7-9 with TRBJ1-1; D uncertain. Germline CDR1 and CDR2: SEHNR and FQNEAQ (reference sequence). Trimming shortened V by 2 bases and J by 1 base, and 5 bases separated the two germline ends. This CDR3 region has 13 residues. CDR3 residues: CASSLISNTEAFF. CDR3 nucleotides: TGTGCCAGCAGCTTAATCTCGAACACTGAAGCTTTCTTT.

The V and J genes are TRBV5-1 and TRBJ2-6; D remains ambiguous. CDR3 length: 16 amino acids. CDR1 and CDR2 from the germline V gene are SGHRS and YFSETQ. V dropped 1 base and J dropped 1 base, with 9 bases sitting between them. The CDR3 DNA follows: TGCGCCAGCAGCTTGCGCCCCGAGTCTGGGGCCAACGTCCTGACTTTC. Translating gives CASSLRPESGANVLTF.

The J gene is TRBJ1-2, the V gene TRBV27; 8 nucleotides line up with TRBD1. The CDR3 covers 14 residues. J was trimmed by 7 bases and V by 5 bases; bases with no gene match: 9. The V gene's germline CDR1 is MNHEY and CDR2 SMNVEV (reference sequence). CDR3 sequence: CASSSPATGVGYTF. As DNA, the CDR3 is TGTGCCAGCAGTAGCCCTGCGACAGGGGTTGGCTACACCTTC.

The chain recombines TRBV7-9 with TRBJ1-2, with TRBD1 matching 10 bases. With V trimmed by 5 bases and J by 2 bases, 8 bases remained unmatched. The germline V gene has CDR1 SEHNR and CDR2 FQNEAQ (reference sequence). CDR3 length: 16 residues. Here the CDR3 DNA reads TGTGCCAGCAGCCCTGGGACAGGGGTAGCGAACTATGGCTACACCTTC. Residues: CASSPGTGVANYGYTF.

The chain combines TRBV4-1 with TRBJ2-1; 8 nucleotides match TRBD2. The ends lost 4 bases at V and 5 bases at J; junction bases unmatched: 7. The germline CDR1 and CDR2 sequences are MGHRA and YSYEKL. The CDR3 contains 15 residues. CDR3 amino acids: CASSPQLAANNEQFF. The CDR3 DNA reads TGCGCCAGCAGCCCTCAACTAGCGGCTAACAATGAGCAGTTCTTC.

The chain joins TRBV28 to TRBJ2-3; 8 bases match TRBD1. Per germline, CDR1 MDHEN and CDR2 SYDVKM. This CDR3 contains 16 residues. Unmatched junction bases numbered 9, after V lost 5 bases and J lost 2 bases. The CDR3 protein is CASSLRDRSSTDTQYF. CDR3 coding DNA: TGTGCCAGCAGTCTCCGGGACAGGTCCTCCACAGATACGCAGTATTTT. Full variable domain (outside the CDR3, taken from reference TRBV28 and TRBJ2-3): DVKVTQSSRYLVKRTGEKVFLECVQDMDHENMFWYRQDPGLGLRLIYFSYDVKMKEKGDIPEGYSVSREKKERFSLILESASTNQTSMYLCASSLRDRSSTDTQYFGPGTRLTVL.

This chain connects TRBV9 to TRBJ2-3; 13 positions match TRBD2. The V gene end was trimmed by 3 bases and the J gene end by 3 bases; junction bases not matched to a gene: 7. This CDR3 comprises 17 residues. CDR1 and CDR2 (germline): SGDLS, YYNGEE. CDR3 nucleotides: TGTGCCAGCAGCGCCCGCGGACTAGCGGGAGAAACAGATACGCAGTATTTT. Its protein is CASSARGLAGETDTQYF.

In the case of this clone: Other nucleotide sequences from this sample produce the same CDR3. The chain has TRBV30 and TRBJ1-5, with TRBD1 identical over 7 bases. The CDR3 covers 14 residues. Trimming took 1 base from V and 4 from J; bases not matched to a gene: 4. The V gene's germline CDR1 is GTSNPN and CDR2 SVGIG (reference sequence). DNA of the CDR3: TGTGCCTGGAGTGCGGGACAGCTTAATCAGCCCCAGCATTTT. Translation: CAWSAGQLNQPQHF.